This is a list of T cell receptor beta chains from one sample in a study of blood T cell repertoires in COVID-19. The assay was immunoSEQ multiplex PCR, and TCRdb's table has in-frame clones only and misses some. Of almost 250,000 clones in the sample, 85% to 90% are singletons; the top ten hold more than 3.5%. Sequencing was carried out using PBMCs or T cells enriched from blood (not recorded which). The receptors shown here come from a woman aged 30 to 39 who had recovered from COVID-19. Each CDR3 is given with its conserved first and last residue. Each record gives: J gene, CDR3 length, D gene, clone size, V gene, CDR3 DNA, CDR3 protein. A D gene is named only where the DNA matches it firmly. Clone size, where shown, is once, few, many, or a class for clones that have expanded.

J gene: TRBJ2-2; CDR3 length: 15; D gene: NA; clone size: NA; V gene: TRBV7-2; CDR3 DNA: TGTGCCAGCAGCCTTGGGAGAGAGGTCACCGGGGAGCTGTTTTTT; CDR3 protein: CASSLGREVTGELFF
J gene: TRBJ1-2; CDR3 length: 13; D gene: TRBD1; clone size: NA; V gene: TRBV28; CDR3 DNA: TGTGCCAGCAGTCTACAGGGGGCGCGGGGCTACACCTTC; CDR3 protein: CASSLQGARGYTF
J gene: TRBJ2-1; CDR3 length: 19; D gene: NA; clone size: NA; V gene: TRBV1; CDR3 DNA: TGCACCAGCAGCCGTTTATCCGCGACTAGCTTCAAATCCTACAATGAGCAGTTCTTC; CDR3 protein: CTSSRLSATSFKSYNEQFF
J gene: TRBJ2-7; CDR3 length: 14; D gene: TRBD2; clone size: NA; V gene: TRBV9; CDR3 DNA: TGTGCCAGCAGCCTAGGGACTAGTATCCACGAGCAGTACTTC; CDR3 protein: CASSLGTSIHEQYF
J gene: TRBJ1-1; CDR3 length: 15; D gene: TRBD1; clone size: NA; V gene: TRBV6-5; CDR3 DNA: TGTGCCAGCAGTTCCCGGGACAGGTGGAACACTGAAGCTTTCTTT; CDR3 protein: CASSSRDRWNTEAFF
J gene: TRBJ2-3; CDR3 length: 14; D gene: NA; clone size: NA; V gene: TRBV6-5; CDR3 DNA: TGTGCCAGCAGTCGACAGTCTTACACAGATACGCAGTATTTT; CDR3 protein: CASSRQSYTDTQYF
J gene: TRBJ1-1; CDR3 length: 11; D gene: NA; clone size: NA; V gene: TRBV6-5; CDR3 DNA: TGTGCCTCAGGCGCGGGCACTGAAGCTTTCTTT; CDR3 protein: CASGAGTEAFF
J gene: TRBJ2-1; CDR3 length: 16; D gene: TRBD2; clone size: NA; V gene: TRBV6-2/TRBV6-3; CDR3 DNA: TGTGCCAGCAGTCACCCTTCAGTGGGAGGGCCGCTTGAGCAGTTCTTC; CDR3 protein: CASSHPSVGGPLEQFF
J gene: TRBJ1-5; CDR3 length: 15; D gene: TRBD1; clone size: NA; V gene: TRBV6-5; CDR3 DNA: TGTGCCAGCAGTTACTCGACAGGGACCAATCAGCCCCAGCATTTT; CDR3 protein: CASSYSTGTNQPQHF
J gene: TRBJ1-5; CDR3 length: 14; D gene: NA; clone size: NA; V gene: TRBV28; CDR3 DNA: TGTGCCAGCAGGACGCGCGACGGGGGTCAGCCCCAGCATTTT; CDR3 protein: CASRTRDGGQPQHF
J gene: TRBJ2-2; CDR3 length: 16; D gene: NA; clone size: NA; V gene: TRBV28; CDR3 DNA: TGTGCCAGCAGTTTAAACCCCCCAGGGGCTCACGGGGAGCTGTTTTTT; CDR3 protein: CASSLNPPGAHGELFF
J gene: TRBJ1-2; CDR3 length: 16; D gene: NA; clone size: NA; V gene: TRBV9; CDR3 DNA: TGTGCCAGCAGCGTAACTGCAGGGGCGTCTAACTATGGCTACACCTTC; CDR3 protein: CASSVTAGASNYGYTF
J gene: TRBJ2-1; CDR3 length: 14; D gene: NA; clone size: once; V gene: TRBV19; CDR3 DNA: TGTGCCAGTAGAATGGGGGCTGGATACAATGAGCAGTTCTTC; CDR3 protein: CASRMGAGYNEQFF
J gene: TRBJ1-5; CDR3 length: 14; D gene: TRBD1; clone size: once; V gene: TRBV7-9; CDR3 DNA: TGTGCCAGCAGCCTACAGGGGGCGCAACAGCCCCAGCATTTT; CDR3 protein: CASSLQGAQQPQHF
J gene: TRBJ1-3; CDR3 length: 14; D gene: NA; clone size: NA; V gene: TRBV30; CDR3 DNA: TGTGCCTGGGCTCGACAGATCTCTGGAAACACCATATATTTT; CDR3 protein: CAWARQISGNTIYF
J gene: TRBJ2-1; CDR3 length: 14; D gene: NA; clone size: NA; V gene: TRBV5-4; CDR3 DNA: TGTGCCAGCAGCTACGAGTTATCTAACAATGAGCAGTTCTTC; CDR3 protein: CASSYELSNNEQFF
J gene: TRBJ2-5; CDR3 length: 14; D gene: NA; clone size: NA; V gene: TRBV27; CDR3 DNA: TGTGCCAGCTGGAGAGGCCGGAATTCGGAGACCCAGTACTTC; CDR3 protein: CASWRGRNSETQYF
J gene: TRBJ2-3; CDR3 length: 15; D gene: NA; clone size: once; V gene: TRBV27; CDR3 DNA: TGTGCCAGCGGATCTAACAGGCTGCACTCAGATACGCAGTATTTT; CDR3 protein: CASGSNRLHSDTQYF
J gene: TRBJ2-5; CDR3 length: 17; D gene: NA; clone size: NA; V gene: TRBV12-2; CDR3 DNA: TGTGCAAGTCGCTTGGCCCCTAGCGGGACGGCCGGGGAGACCCAGTACTTC; CDR3 protein: CASRLAPSGTAGETQYF
J gene: TRBJ2-7; CDR3 length: 13; D gene: NA; clone size: NA; V gene: TRBV4-1; CDR3 DNA: TGCGCCAGCAGCCAGGCCTCGTCGCCACAGCAGTACTTC; CDR3 protein: CASSQASSPQQYF
J gene: TRBJ2-7; CDR3 length: 11; D gene: NA; clone size: once; V gene: TRBV20-1; CDR3 DNA: TGCAGTGCTGGCACTAGCTACGAGCAGTACTTC; CDR3 protein: CSAGTSYEQYF
J gene: TRBJ1-4; CDR3 length: 15; D gene: NA; clone size: NA; V gene: TRBV7-6; CDR3 DNA: TGTGCCAGCAGGGGCCTGGGAATGGCAGGGCAAAAACTGTTTTTT; CDR3 protein: CASRGLGMAGQKLFF
J gene: TRBJ1-6; CDR3 length: 17; D gene: NA; clone size: once; V gene: TRBV7-2; CDR3 DNA: TGTGCCAGCAGCTTAGGCGATGTCCGGGGAGGGAATTCACCCCTCCACTTT; CDR3 protein: CASSLGDVRGGNSPLHF
J gene: TRBJ1-2; CDR3 length: 14; D gene: NA; clone size: NA; V gene: TRBV19; CDR3 DNA: TGTGCCAGTAGTCTACAGGGACCCAACTATGGCTACACCTTC; CDR3 protein: CASSLQGPNYGYTF
J gene: TRBJ1-4; CDR3 length: 15; D gene: NA; clone size: NA; V gene: TRBV18; CDR3 DNA: TGTGCCAGCTCACCACCGGCCGGCAGGGGTGAAAAACTGTTTTTT; CDR3 protein: CASSPPAGRGEKLFF
J gene: TRBJ1-2; CDR3 length: 14; D gene: TRBD1; clone size: NA; V gene: TRBV6-5; CDR3 DNA: TGTGCCAGCAGCCTTCGGACAGGGAGATATGGCTACACCTTC; CDR3 protein: CASSLRTGRYGYTF
J gene: TRBJ1-5; CDR3 length: 15; D gene: NA; clone size: NA; V gene: TRBV27; CDR3 DNA: TGTGCCAGCAGTTTATCCAGGGGAGCAGGGCAGCCCCAGCATTTT; CDR3 protein: CASSLSRGAGQPQHF
J gene: TRBJ1-2; CDR3 length: 18; D gene: NA; clone size: NA; V gene: TRBV7-8; CDR3 DNA: TGTGCCAGCAGCTTAGCGGGGCAGGGGAGTAAGGAACGCTATGGCTACACCTTC; CDR3 protein: CASSLAGQGSKERYGYTF
J gene: TRBJ1-5; CDR3 length: 14; D gene: NA; clone size: NA; V gene: TRBV4-1; CDR3 DNA: TGCGCCAGCAGCCAAGATTCGGGCAATCAGCCCCAGCATTTT; CDR3 protein: CASSQDSGNQPQHF
J gene: TRBJ1-2; CDR3 length: 16; D gene: NA; clone size: few; V gene: TRBV5-6; CDR3 DNA: TGTGCCAGCAGCTCGACCCAAGGGGGAACTAACTATGGCTACACCTTC; CDR3 protein: CASSSTQGGTNYGYTF
J gene: TRBJ2-1; CDR3 length: 15; D gene: NA; clone size: NA; V gene: TRBV5-1; CDR3 DNA: TGCGCCAGCAGCTTGGTGAGATCAACCTACAATGAGCAGTTCTTC; CDR3 protein: CASSLVRSTYNEQFF
J gene: TRBJ2-1; CDR3 length: 13; D gene: TRBD1; clone size: once; V gene: TRBV2; CDR3 DNA: TGTGCCAGCAGAGAGGACAGGGAGCGTGAGCAGTTCTTC; CDR3 protein: CASREDREREQFF
J gene: TRBJ1-5; CDR3 length: 14; D gene: NA; clone size: NA; V gene: TRBV19; CDR3 DNA: TGTGCCAGTAGTACGGACGGCGCGGGTCAGCCCCAGCATTTT; CDR3 protein: CASSTDGAGQPQHF
J gene: TRBJ2-2; CDR3 length: 14; D gene: TRBD1; clone size: NA; V gene: TRBV6-5; CDR3 DNA: TGTGCCAGCAGACGCACAGGGGGCCCCGGGGAGCTGTTTTTT; CDR3 protein: CASRRTGGPGELFF
J gene: TRBJ2-3; CDR3 length: 14; D gene: TRBD1; clone size: once; V gene: TRBV10-3; CDR3 DNA: TGTGCCATCAGCAGACAGGGTTACACAGATACGCAGTATTTT; CDR3 protein: CAISRQGYTDTQYF
J gene: TRBJ2-1; CDR3 length: 12; D gene: NA; clone size: once; V gene: TRBV3-1/TRBV3-2; CDR3 DNA: TGTGCCAGCAGCCAAGTAGCGGATGAGCAGTTCTTC; CDR3 protein: CASSQVADEQFF
J gene: TRBJ1-5; CDR3 length: 16; D gene: NA; clone size: NA; V gene: TRBV2; CDR3 DNA: TGTGCCAGCAGCTCCTTCCCGGGCAGGGAAAATCAGCCCCAGCATTTT; CDR3 protein: CASSSFPGRENQPQHF
J gene: TRBJ1-2; CDR3 length: 13; D gene: NA; clone size: NA; V gene: TRBV28; CDR3 DNA: TGTGCCAGCAGTTTACACAGGGTTGGGGGCTACACCTTC; CDR3 protein: CASSLHRVGGYTF
J gene: TRBJ1-2; CDR3 length: 16; D gene: NA; clone size: NA; V gene: TRBV4-1; CDR3 DNA: TGCGCCAGCAACGTTCCAGGGGTGGGGCAGGGATATGGCTACACCTTC; CDR3 protein: CASNVPGVGQGYGYTF
J gene: TRBJ2-7; CDR3 length: 13; D gene: NA; clone size: NA; V gene: TRBV28; CDR3 DNA: TGTGCCAGCATCACAGGGCCGCCCTACGAGCAGTACTTC; CDR3 protein: CASITGPPYEQYF
J gene: TRBJ2-7; CDR3 length: 18; D gene: TRBD2; clone size: few; V gene: TRBV7-2; CDR3 DNA: TGTGCCAGCAGCTTAACCGGGACTAGCGGGAGGGCCCTTTACGAGCAGTACTTC; CDR3 protein: CASSLTGTSGRALYEQYF
J gene: TRBJ1-1; CDR3 length: 14; D gene: NA; clone size: NA; V gene: TRBV19; CDR3 DNA: TGTGCCAGTAGTCCGGAACGGAGGAACACTGAAGCTTTCTTT; CDR3 protein: CASSPERRNTEAFF
J gene: TRBJ2-1; CDR3 length: 19; D gene: TRBD2; clone size: NA; V gene: TRBV28; CDR3 DNA: TGTGCCAGCAGCTCTGAGGGACTAGCGGGAGGCCCCCCGGGTCAAAGGCAGTTCTTC; CDR3 protein: CASSSEGLAGGPPGQRQFF
J gene: TRBJ2-1; CDR3 length: 15; D gene: TRBD2; clone size: NA; V gene: TRBV7-8; CDR3 DNA: TGTGCCAGCAGCTTAGACGGGAGGGGTGGCAATGAGCAGTTCTTC; CDR3 protein: CASSLDGRGGNEQFF
J gene: TRBJ2-5; CDR3 length: 12; D gene: NA; clone size: NA; V gene: TRBV20-1; CDR3 DNA: TGCAGTGCTAGTCTCGAGCAAGAGACCCAGTACTTC; CDR3 protein: CSASLEQETQYF
J gene: TRBJ2-5; CDR3 length: 14; D gene: TRBD2; clone size: NA; V gene: TRBV6-5; CDR3 DNA: TGTGCCAGCAAGCCTAGCGGGACCCGAGAGGACCAGTACTTC; CDR3 protein: CASKPSGTREDQYF
J gene: TRBJ1-5; CDR3 length: 17; D gene: TRBD1; clone size: few; V gene: TRBV15; CDR3 DNA: TGTGCCACCAGCAGAGATCTACCCGACAGGGCGCTGGAGCCCCAGCATTTT; CDR3 protein: CATSRDLPDRALEPQHF
J gene: TRBJ1-4; CDR3 length: 15; D gene: TRBD1; clone size: NA; V gene: TRBV11-1; CDR3 DNA: TGTGCCAGCAGCCAAGGGGACAGCACTAATGAAAAACTGTTTTTT; CDR3 protein: CASSQGDSTNEKLFF
J gene: TRBJ1-5; CDR3 length: 11; D gene: NA; clone size: NA; V gene: TRBV6-2/TRBV6-3; CDR3 DNA: TGTGCCAGCAGTTTCGGTCAGCCCCAGCATTTT; CDR3 protein: CASSFGQPQHF
J gene: TRBJ1-1; CDR3 length: 12; D gene: TRBD1; clone size: NA; V gene: TRBV6-5; CDR3 DNA: TGTGCCACTCGACAGGGAGGCACTGAAGCTTTCTTT; CDR3 protein: CATRQGGTEAFF
J gene: TRBJ1-6; CDR3 length: 15; D gene: TRBD1; clone size: NA; V gene: TRBV6-5; CDR3 DNA: TGTGCCAGCAGTTACTCGGACAGGGTGAATTCACCCCTCCACTTT; CDR3 protein: CASSYSDRVNSPLHF
J gene: TRBJ1-1; CDR3 length: 13; D gene: NA; clone size: NA; V gene: TRBV9; CDR3 DNA: TGTGCCAGCAGCGCCCTCTTGAACACTGAAGCTTTCTTT; CDR3 protein: CASSALLNTEAFF
J gene: TRBJ1-5; CDR3 length: 14; D gene: NA; clone size: NA; V gene: TRBV28; CDR3 DNA: TGTGCCAGCAGTTTGGTCGGGGGAATCTCGCCCCAGCATTTT; CDR3 protein: CASSLVGGISPQHF
J gene: TRBJ1-2; CDR3 length: 14; D gene: TRBD1; clone size: NA; V gene: TRBV3-1/TRBV3-2; CDR3 DNA: TGTGCCAGCAGCTACCTTGACAGGGGCTATGGCTACACCTTC; CDR3 protein: CASSYLDRGYGYTF
J gene: TRBJ1-1; CDR3 length: 12; D gene: NA; clone size: NA; V gene: TRBV11-2; CDR3 DNA: TGTGCCAGCAGCTTAGGGACAGTTGAAGCTTTCTTT; CDR3 protein: CASSLGTVEAFF
J gene: TRBJ2-1; CDR3 length: 14; D gene: NA; clone size: NA; V gene: TRBV19; CDR3 DNA: TGTGCCAGCAATAGGGGGAGCTCCTACAATGAGCAGTTCTTC; CDR3 protein: CASNRGSSYNEQFF
J gene: TRBJ1-1; CDR3 length: 15; D gene: NA; clone size: NA; V gene: TRBV27; CDR3 DNA: TGTGCCAGCAGTTCCCCGGCCGGACAGAACACTGAAGCTTTCTTT; CDR3 protein: CASSSPAGQNTEAFF
J gene: TRBJ2-7; CDR3 length: 15; D gene: NA; clone size: NA; V gene: TRBV6-2/TRBV6-3; CDR3 DNA: TGTGCCAGCAGTTTCTTATCGACACCCTCCTACGAGCAGTACTTC; CDR3 protein: CASSFLSTPSYEQYF
J gene: TRBJ2-3; CDR3 length: 17; D gene: TRBD2; clone size: NA; V gene: TRBV6-4; CDR3 DNA: TGTGCCAGCAGCGAAAACCCCAGCGGGGGGGGCAAAGATACGCAGTATTTT; CDR3 protein: CASSENPSGGGKDTQYF
J gene: TRBJ1-2; CDR3 length: 16; D gene: NA; clone size: NA; V gene: TRBV7-8; CDR3 DNA: TGTGCCAGCAGCTTGGACGGGAGAACCCTCCGGAATGGCTACACCTTC; CDR3 protein: CASSLDGRTLRNGYTF